Below are 31 T cell receptor beta chains sequenced from a single sample in a study of blood T cells in healthy people across ages. Primed by a sample-barcoded 5' primer and a J-beta primer mix, a second PCR proceeded for roughly 6 to 12 cycles. TCRdb independently ran MiXCR on the 5' RACE reads; one entry per CDR3 protein. The sample lists 850,000 to 1,100,000 distinct CDR3 sequences; around two fifths were seen once. The sequenced sample consisted of blood. These receptors all stem from a man aged 18 to 29 in good health.

This chain joins TRBV27 and TRBJ2-1, with 8 bases identical to TRBD2. There are 18 residues in the CDR3. Germline-derived CDR1 and CDR2 are MNHEY and SMNVEV (reference sequence). Trimming at V came to 11 bases and at J to 0 bases, leaving 18 bases not matched to a gene. CDR3 amino acids: CASLGRASWGVSYNEQFF. The CDR3 coding sequence is TGTGCCTCCCTCGGGAGGGCTAGCTGGGGGGTCTCCTACAATGAGCAGTTCTTC.

This clonotype was counted a few times. This chain joins TRBV4-3 and TRBJ2-1, with D maybe TRBD1 (5 bases). This CDR3 has 15 residues. Germline V gene data show CDR1 as LGHNA and CDR2 as YSLEER. The germline V and J ends were trimmed by 0 bases and 10 bases, with 16 bases remaining between them. The CDR3 bases are TGCGCCAGCAGCCAAGATTTGGACACCCGAATGGAGCAGTTCTTC. Its translation: CASSQDLDTRMEQFF.

This clonotype was seen a handful of times. This rearrangement joins TRBV10-3 to TRBJ1-1; a weak D match, TRBD1 (6 bases). Per germline, CDR1 ENHRY and CDR2 SYGVKD. Trimming cost V 7 bases and J 4 bases, with 10 bases left between them. CDR3 length equals 12 residues. As DNA, the CDR3 is TGTGCCATCACAGGGGAGAGCACTGAAGCTTTCTTT. Translation gives CAITGESTEAFF.

The V call is TRBV5-1, the J call TRBJ2-3; TRBD2 agrees at 11 bases. CDR3 length: 13 residues. Germline trimming cut 6 bases from V and 5 bases from J; bases unmatched to any gene: 2. CDR1 and CDR2 (germline): SGHRS, YFSETQ. The DNA of the CDR3 is TGCGCCAGCACGACTAGCGGGGTAGATACGCAGTATTTT. As protein: CASTTSGVDTQYF.

The chain joins TRBV28 to TRBJ2-3; 11 nucleotides match TRBD1. The CDR3 is 14 amino acids. Germline loops: CDR1 MDHEN, CDR2 SYDVKM. Trimming at V came to 7 bases and at J to 6 bases, leaving 6 bases not matched to a gene. The CDR3 protein is CASTRTGGYDTQYF. CDR3 in DNA: TGTGCCAGCACCCGGACAGGGGGCTATGATACGCAGTATTTT.

The V gene is TRBV20-1, the J gene TRBJ1-2; 8 nucleotides agree with TRBD1. CDR1 is DFQATT and CDR2 is SNEGSKA in the germline V gene (reference sequence). The ends lost 6 bases at V and 4 bases at J; junction bases unmatched: 10. CDR3 size: 14 residues. The CDR3 bases are TGCAGTGCCTCCACTACAGGGACAGGCTATGGCTACACCTTC. Translated: CSASTTGTGYGYTF.

The rearrangement joins TRBV20-1 to TRBJ2-1, with D possibly TRBD2 on 5 matching bases. The DNA end favors TRBJ2-7, so the J call may be wrong. The germline V gene encodes CDR1 DFQATT and CDR2 SNEGSKA (reference sequence). The CDR3 runs 16 residues. This chain's CDR3 is CSARASSPASYNEQYF. DNA of the CDR3: TGCAGTGCTAGAGCGTCTAGCCCAGCCTCCTACAATGAGCAGTACTTC.

This clonotype was seen only a few times. V gene TRBV12-3 or TRBV12-4 combines with J gene TRBJ2-7, with 13 positions matching TRBD2. The J call may be mistaken, given a closer DNA end match to TRBJ2-5. CDR3 length: 15 residues. The CDR3 DNA reads as TGTGCCAGCAGTTTGGAGACTAGCGGGGGGGAGACCCAGTACTTC. This encodes CASSLETSGGETQYF.

The chain joins TRBV12-3 or TRBV12-4 to TRBJ2-5; a weak D match, TRBD1 (5 bases). The V gene lost 7 bases and the J gene lost 11 bases, with 26 bases spanning the gap. The CDR3 covers 15 residues. The CDR3 DNA reads TGTGCCAGCAATTATAGACAGCCACCCCGCGATGAGCAGTACTTC. Translation gives CASNYRQPPRDEQYF.

This clonotype has more than one count but fewer than ten. The chain joins TRBV6-1 to TRBJ1-1; 9 positions agree with TRBD1. V trimming: 4 bases; J trimming: 5 bases; junction bases outside the gene matches: 5. Germline V gene data show CDR1 as MNHNS and CDR2 as SASEGT. The CDR3 is 14 amino acids. In DNA, the CDR3 is TGTGCCAGCAGTGCGGAGACAGGGGGAACTGAAGCTTTCTTT. This translates into CASSAETGGTEAFF.

V and J are TRBV5-5 and TRBJ1-2; D is ambiguous. Between the trimmed V and J ends, which lost 2 bases and 3 bases, there was a span of 14 bases. This CDR3 has 15 amino acids. Germline CDR1 reads SGHKS; CDR2 reads YYEKEE (reference sequence). As DNA, the CDR3 is TGTGCCAGCAGCTTTCTTACCCGGGCGGACTATGGCTACACCTTC. It encodes CASSFLTRADYGYTF.

There are many counts of this clonotype. CDR3 bases: TGTGCCAGCAGTTTACGTGCTAACTATGGCTACACCTTC. Its protein is CASSLRANYGYTF. The rearrangement links TRBV27 to TRBJ1-2; D is uncertain. The CDR3 spans 13 residues. Germline V CDR1 and CDR2: MNHEY, SMNVEV (reference sequence). The V gene lost 2 bases and the J gene lost 0 bases, with 4 bases spanning the gap.

The chain is built from TRBV5-1 and TRBJ2-1, with D perhaps TRBD2 (6 bases). CDR3 length: 16 amino acids. V was clipped by 3 bases and J by 7 bases, with 20 bases between them. Germline lookup yields CDR1 SGHRS and CDR2 YFSETQ. In nucleotides, the CDR3 is TGCGCCAGCAGCTCTCGGCGGGGTAATATTGGAAATGAGCAGTTCTTC. Protein sequence: CASSSRRGNIGNEQFF.

The chain uses TRBV7-2 and TRBJ2-3, with a possible D match to TRBD1 (5 bases). Germline V gene lookup returns CDR1 SGHTA and CDR2 FQGNSA. The ends were cut back, 3 bases at V and 1 base at J, with 23 bases in the middle. This CDR3 comprises 19 residues. The CDR3 DNA follows: TGTGCCAGCAGCTTCAAATCACAGGCCCCAATCTCTCGCACAGATACGCAGTATTTT. Protein product: CASSFKSQAPISRTDTQYF.

The CDR3 reads CASSLDRSGGLRSYNEQFF. The CDR3 region has the DNA TGTGCCAGCAGCTTAGATCGTAGCGGGGGGCTTCGATCCTACAATGAGCAGTTCTTC. The V call is TRBV11-2, the J call TRBJ2-1, with 10 nucleotides matching TRBD2. V lost 0 bases, J lost 1 base, and 9 bases stayed unmatched. CDR3 length: 19 amino acids. Germline V gene lookup returns CDR1 SGHAT and CDR2 FQNNGV.

V and J are TRBV6-2 or TRBV6-3 and TRBJ1-4; D is unclear. V was clipped by 2 bases and J by 10 bases, with 14 bases between them. This CDR3 spans 14 amino acids. Germline lookup yields CDR1 MNHEY and CDR2 SVGEGT. CDR3 nucleotides: TGTGCCAGCAGTTACGAACCGTTGGATGGAAAACTGTTTTTT. Its protein is CASSYEPLDGKLFF.

This clonotype has a handful of counts. The CDR3 spells CASSESSSGNEQYF. The CDR3 DNA is TGTGCCAGCAGTGAATCGTCTAGCGGGAATGAGCAGTACTTC. The genes are TRBV2 and TRBJ2-7; 9 nucleotides line up with TRBD2. The V gene end was trimmed by 2 bases and the J gene end by 7 bases; junction bases not matched to a gene: 6. Germline CDR1 and CDR2: SNHLY and FYNNEI. CDR3 length: 14 amino acids. Full variable domain (missing parts from reference TRBV2 and TRBJ2-7): EPEVTQTPSHQVTQMGQEVILRCVPISNHLYFYWYRQILGQKVEFLVSFYNNEISEKSEIFDDQFSVERPDGSNFTLKIRSTKLEDSAMYFCASSESSSGNEQYFGPGTRLTVT.

The rearrangement uses TRBV18 and TRBJ1-1; D is perhaps TRBD1 (5 bases). The CDR3 sequence is 15 residues long. Per germline, CDR1 KGHSH and CDR2 LQKENI. V was shortened by 1 base and J by 3 bases, with 12 bases between the two germline ends. CDR3 coding DNA: TGTGCCAGCTCACCACTAAGGGGCCTGTACACTGAAGCTTTCTTT. It yields the protein CASSPLRGLYTEAFF. Full variable domain (remainder filled in from reference TRBV18 and TRBJ1-1): NAGVMQNPRHLVRRRGQEARLRCSPMKGHSHVYWYRQLPEEGLKFMVYLQKENIIDESGMPKERFSAEFPKEGPSILRIQQVVRGDSAAYFCASSPLRGLYTEAFFGQGTRLTVV.

A few counts support this clonotype. J is TRBJ1-3 and V is TRBV4-2; D might be TRBD1 (5 bases). The germline CDR1 and CDR2 sequences are LGHNA and YNFKEQ. The CDR3 runs to 16 residues. V was trimmed by 0 bases and J by 4 bases, leaving 13 bases between them. The CDR3 sequence is CASSQETAGSGNTIYF. The CDR3 nucleotides are TGTGCCAGCAGCCAAGAAACAGCAGGGTCCGGAAACACCATATATTTT.

V is TRBV12-3 or TRBV12-4 and J is TRBJ1-4, with D unresolved. The CDR3 runs to 14 residues. V was cut by 4 bases and J by 8 bases, with 14 bases left in between. CDR3 in amino acids: CASSSRGVGEKLFF. The CDR3 nucleotides read TGTGCCAGCAGTTCGCGGGGTGTAGGAGAAAAACTGTTTTTT.

This clonotype occurred a few times. The rearrangement links TRBV2 to TRBJ1-2; a possible D gene is TRBD1 (5 bases). CDR1 is SNHLY and CDR2 is FYNNEI in the germline V gene. With 2 bases removed from V and 11 bases from J, the gap between germline ends came to 12 bases. CDR3 size: 12 residues. The CDR3 is CASSELQGLYTF. CDR3 coding DNA: TGTGCCAGCAGTGAACTTCAGGGACTATACACCTTC.

V usage is TRBV21-1 and J usage is TRBJ2-5; the tabulated D call, TRBD1, remains unverified against the DNA. TRBV21-1 is deemed a pseudogene. This CDR3 region has 14 residues. The CDR3 loop reads CASSSDSIQETQYF. The CDR3 coding sequence is TGTGCCAGCAGCAGCGACAGCATCCAAGAGACCCAGTACTTC.

Turning to this clonotype: One end of the junction fails to match germline, which may point to a read error. The rearrangement joins TRBV12-3 or TRBV12-4 to TRBJ1-4, with D possibly being TRBD1 (6 bases). This CDR3 contains 19 residues. The CDR3 spells CANSLRSGTTSSTNEKLFF. CDR3 nucleotide sequence: TGTGCCAACAGTTTAAGGTCCGGGACAACGAGTAGTACTAATGAAAAACTGTTTTTT.

This chain connects TRBV20-1 to TRBJ1-5; the D gene is possibly TRBD1 (5 bases). CDR3 length: 12 residues. CDR1 and CDR2 (germline): DFQATT, SNEGSKA (reference sequence). V lost 3 bases to trimming and J lost 2 bases, with 5 bases between them. Here the CDR3 reads CSASRGNQPQHF. CDR3 sequence (DNA): TGCAGTGCTAGCAGGGGCAATCAGCCCCAGCATTTT.

The rearrangement links TRBV7-9 to TRBJ1-4; D is undetermined. The CDR3 length is 14 residues. With 5 bases removed from V and 8 bases from J, the gap between germline ends came to 15 bases. The germline V gene encodes CDR1 SEHNR and CDR2 FQNEAQ (reference sequence). Here the CDR3 DNA reads TGTGCCAGCAGCGCCGGCACGTCGACGGAAAAACTGTTTTTT. The encoded protein is CASSAGTSTEKLFF.

In this sample, this clonotype turned up a few times. J is TRBJ2-1 and V is TRBV20-1, with TRBD1 matching over 7 bases. Germline trimming cut 0 bases from V and 4 bases from J; bases unmatched to any gene: 9. The length of the CDR3 is 16 residues. Germline V gene sequence: CDR1 DFQATT, CDR2 SNEGSKA (reference sequence). The CDR3 protein is CSARDTRQGFYNEQFF. For the CDR3, the DNA is TGCAGTGCTAGAGATACGAGACAGGGTTTTTACAATGAGCAGTTCTTC.

This chain joins TRBV3-1 and TRBJ2-1; 11 nucleotides align to TRBD2. This CDR3 is built from 15 residues. Germline CDR1 LGHDT, CDR2 YNNKEL (reference sequence). V gave up 3 bases and J gave up 7 bases; unmatched junction bases: 5. The CDR3 region is CASSQGLAEKNEQFF. CDR3 bases: TGTGCCAGCAGCCAGGGACTAGCGGAAAAGAATGAGCAGTTCTTC.

The sample holds many counts of this clonotype. CDR3 protein: CAISPSPADTQYF. The CDR3 bases are TGTGCCATCAGTCCGAGCCCAGCAGATACGCAGTATTTT. This chain links TRBV10-3 with TRBJ2-3; D call uncertain. Trimming cost V 5 bases and J 4 bases, with 10 bases left between them. Per germline, CDR1 ENHRY and CDR2 SYGVKD. The CDR3 is 13 amino acids.

This rearrangement joins TRBV4-2 to TRBJ2-2; D remains ambiguous. This CDR3 comprises 13 residues. CDR1 and CDR2 (germline): LGHNA, YNFKEQ. The V gene lost 5 bases and the J gene lost 6 bases, with 10 bases spanning the gap. The CDR3 DNA reads as TGTGCCAGCAGCTACAGTTTCCCCGGGGAGCTGTTTTTT. Protein: CASSYSFPGELFF.

V usage is TRBV6-6 and J usage is TRBJ1-2, with a weak D call TRBD1 (5 bases). The germline V gene has CDR1 MNHNY and CDR2 SVGAGI (reference sequence). The CDR3 is 15 residues long. Trimming shortened V by 2 bases and J by 3 bases, and 13 bases separated the two germline ends. CDR3 sequence reads: CASSYAQGSHYGYTF. The CDR3, as DNA: TGTGCCAGCAGTTACGCCCAGGGCAGCCACTATGGCTACACCTTC.

The CDR3 loop is CASRSPTGEQYF. The CDR3 DNA sequence: TGTGCCAGCAGATCCCCGACGGGGGAGCAGTACTTC. The chain links TRBV6-5 to TRBJ2-7; D might be TRBD2 (5 bases). CDR1 is MNHEY, CDR2 SVGAGI, per germline. V was cut by 6 bases and J by 7 bases, with 13 bases left in between. This CDR3 has 12 amino acids.